The clone carrying this T cell receptor beta chain was detected a few times. V was clipped by 4 bases and J by 0 bases, with 6 bases between them. Per germline, CDR1 ENHRY and CDR2 SYGVKD. This CDR3 has 13 residues. The data are from a study of cytomegalovirus exposure and HLA in healthy donors. Overall study: Within the Caucasian-associated ancestry cluster were roughly 82% of the approximately 400 genotyped donors.

This PCR relied on a set of 60 Vbeta primers and 13 Jbeta primers. Some clones are missing from TCRdb's copy, which holds only in-frame ones; the method was immunoSEQ multiplex PCR. The top ten clones hold roughly 3% of a sample with 100,000 to 150,000 clones, roughly 78% of them seen once. The genes are TRBV10-3 and TRBJ1-2, with a tentative D call TRBD1 (5 bases). Sequences were obtained from PBMCs. The TCR was taken from a male donor in good health and CMV-seronegative. Here the CDR3 reads CAISGQTNYGYTF. CDR3 DNA: TGTGCCATCAGTGGACAGACTAACTATGGCTACACCTTC.